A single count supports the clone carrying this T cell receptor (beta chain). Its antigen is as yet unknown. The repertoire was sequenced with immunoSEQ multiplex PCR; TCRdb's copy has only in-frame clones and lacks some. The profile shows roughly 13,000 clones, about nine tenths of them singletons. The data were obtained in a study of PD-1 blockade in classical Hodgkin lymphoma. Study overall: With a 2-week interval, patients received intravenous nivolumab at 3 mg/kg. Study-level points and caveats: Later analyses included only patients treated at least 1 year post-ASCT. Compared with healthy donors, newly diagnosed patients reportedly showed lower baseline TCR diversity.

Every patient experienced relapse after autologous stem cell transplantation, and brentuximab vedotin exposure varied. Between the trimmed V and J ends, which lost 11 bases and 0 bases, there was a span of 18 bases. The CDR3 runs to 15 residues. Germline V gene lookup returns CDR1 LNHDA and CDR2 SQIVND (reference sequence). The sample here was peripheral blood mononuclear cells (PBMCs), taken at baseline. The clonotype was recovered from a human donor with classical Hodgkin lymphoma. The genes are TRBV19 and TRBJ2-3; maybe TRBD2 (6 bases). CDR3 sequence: CASQEGYPSTDTQYF. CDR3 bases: TGTGCCTCCCAGGAGGGCTACCCGAGCACAGATACGCAGTATTTT.